This T cell receptor (beta chain) was sequenced for a study of T cell responses to AZD1222 COVID-19 vaccine. The method was immunoSEQ multiplex PCR; TCRdb's version includes in-frame clones alone and lacks a portion of them. The sample consists of roughly 99,000 clones, 92% of them appearing once. V lost 1 base to trimming and J lost 6 bases, with 3 bases between them. This CDR3 is 11 amino acids long. In germline, CDR1 is SGHVS, CDR2 FNYEAQ. Pooled samples include second doses given at about 4 or 12 weeks. The source of this sequence is an adult who received the AZD1222 COVID-19 vaccine. The sequencing here drew on peripheral blood, taken 28 days after the second AZD1222 dose. The chain couples TRBV7-6 to TRBJ1-1; the D is unclear. This chain's CDR3 is CASSLDSEAFF. The CDR3 DNA is TGTGCCAGCAGCTTAGACTCTGAAGCTTTCTTT.